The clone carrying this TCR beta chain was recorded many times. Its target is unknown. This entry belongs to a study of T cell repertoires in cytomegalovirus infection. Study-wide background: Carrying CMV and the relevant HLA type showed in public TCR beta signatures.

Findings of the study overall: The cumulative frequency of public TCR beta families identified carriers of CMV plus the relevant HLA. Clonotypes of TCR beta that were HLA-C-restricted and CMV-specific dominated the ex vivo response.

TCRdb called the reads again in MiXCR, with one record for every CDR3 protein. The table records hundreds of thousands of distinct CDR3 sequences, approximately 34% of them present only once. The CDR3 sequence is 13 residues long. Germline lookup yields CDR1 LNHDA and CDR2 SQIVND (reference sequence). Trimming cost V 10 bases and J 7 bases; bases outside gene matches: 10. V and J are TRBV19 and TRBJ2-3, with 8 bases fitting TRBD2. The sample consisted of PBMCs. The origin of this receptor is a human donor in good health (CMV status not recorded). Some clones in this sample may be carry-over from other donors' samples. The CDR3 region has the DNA TGTGCCACCTCGGGACTAGAATCTAATACGCAGTATTTT. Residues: CATSGLESNTQYF.